The 26 T cell receptor beta chains presented below share a single source sample, sequenced in a study of radiotherapy plus CTLA-4 blockade in lung cancer. Assay used: immunoSEQ multiplex PCR; TCRdb lists only in-frame clones, some missing. Counted here are roughly 98,000 clones, around 81% occurring once; the ten biggest clones make up about 15%. Specimen: peripheral blood, collected from a patient treated with radiotherapy plus ipilimumab. The receptors derive from a human donor with non-small cell lung cancer that progressed on radiotherapy plus ipilimumab.

In this sample, this clone turned up a few times. This specimen includes other DNA sequences encoding the same CDR3. The V and J genes are TRBV18 and TRBJ1-1; TRBD1 aligns across 7 bases. This CDR3 has 15 amino acids. CDR1 is KGHSH, CDR2 LQKENI, per germline. Trimming at V came to 5 bases and at J to 4 bases, leaving 10 bases not matched to a gene. DNA for the CDR3: TGTGCCAGCTCAGGACTTTCCTCAGGGGGCACTGAAGCTTTCTTT. Amino acids: CASSGLSSGGTEAFF.

The chain combines TRBV5-1 with TRBJ2-7, with D possibly matching TRBD1 (6 bases). The V end lost 1 base, the J end lost 5 bases, and 13 bases lay between the germline ends. The CDR3 has 14 residues. CDR1 is SGHRS and CDR2 is YFSETQ in the germline V gene. CDR3 nucleotides: TGCGCCAGCAGCTTGAACAGGGATTTCGACGAGCAGTACTTC. Its protein is CASSLNRDFDEQYF.

In this sample, this clone turned up a few times. This chain connects TRBV4-1 to TRBJ1-6, with D maybe TRBD1 (6 bases). With 3 bases removed from V and 6 bases from J, the gap between germline ends came to 15 bases. CDR3 length: 16 amino acids. Germline assignment: CDR1 MGHRA and CDR2 YSYEKL. CDR3 in amino acids: CASSQLDGGPNSPLHF. In nucleotides, the CDR3 is TGCGCCAGCAGCCAGCTAGATGGGGGGCCTAATTCACCCCTCCACTTT.

This sequence joins TRBV5-4 and TRBJ1-1; unclear D gene. CDR3 length: 14 amino acids. The ends were cut back, 0 bases at V and 2 bases at J, with 8 bases in the middle. In germline, CDR1 is SGHNT, CDR2 YYREEE (reference sequence). In DNA form, the CDR3 reads TGTGCCAGCAGCTTGGAACTGGGAAACACTGAAGCTTTCTTT. Its protein is CASSLELGNTEAFF.

This sequence joins TRBV9 and TRBJ2-3, with 11 nucleotides matching TRBD2. Unmatched junction bases numbered 4, after V lost 0 bases and J lost 4 bases. CDR3 length: 16 amino acids. Germline values: CDR1 SGDLS, CDR2 YYNGEE. CDR3 residues: CASSVGSGGGADTQYF. Written as DNA, the CDR3 is TGTGCCAGCAGCGTAGGTAGCGGGGGGGGCGCAGATACGCAGTATTTT.

Regarding this clone: Mismatch with germline at one junction end may stem from a read error. Different DNA sequences within this sample yield the same CDR3. The genes are TRBV9 and TRBJ2-3; weak D call: TRBD2 (5 bases). The CDR3 is 15 amino acids. Germline loops: CDR1 SGDLS, CDR2 YYNGEE. DNA for the CDR3: TGTGCCAGCAGCGTCACTCGACTAAGCACGGATACGCAGTATTTT. Its protein is CASSVTRLSTDTQYF.

The V call is TRBV4-1, the J call TRBJ2-3; TRBD1 matches 8 bases. This CDR3 comprises 15 residues. Per the germline V gene, CDR1 is MGHRA and CDR2 is YSYEKL. V lost 6 bases, J lost 3 bases, and 8 bases stayed unmatched. As DNA, the CDR3 is TGCGCCAGCAGGACGGCAACAGGGGGTACAGATACGCAGTATTTT. Its translation is CASRTATGGTDTQYF.

The rearrangement joins TRBV4-1 to TRBJ2-5, with D possibly called TRBD1 or TRBD2 (5 bases each). The CDR3 consists of 14 residues. Trimming pared 2 bases from V and 1 base from J, leaving 8 bases between. Germline V CDR1 and CDR2: MGHRA, YSYEKL. For the CDR3, the DNA is TGCGCCAGCAGCCAAAGTGGGACCCAAGAGACCCAGTACTTC. Its protein product is CASSQSGTQETQYF.

V is TRBV27 and J is TRBJ2-3; perhaps TRBD1 as D (5 bases). The germline CDR1 and CDR2 sequences are MNHEY and SMNVEV (reference sequence). The CDR3 totals 13 residues. Trimming removed 8 bases at V and 2 bases at J, with 11 bases between. The CDR3 bases are TGTGCCAGCCGACAGATCTCCACAGATACGCAGTATTTT. It specifies CASRQISTDTQYF.

The rearrangement links TRBV2 to TRBJ2-1, with 8 bases aligning to TRBD1. Trimming at V came to 3 bases and at J to 6 bases, leaving 1 base not matched to a gene. The CDR3 is made up of 13 amino acids. Germline-derived CDR1 and CDR2 are SNHLY and FYNNEI. The CDR3 region has the DNA TGTGCCAGCAGTGAGGACAGGGTCAATGAGCAGTTCTTC. This translates into CASSEDRVNEQFF.

This clone was picked up one time. The chain links TRBV19 to TRBJ1-5, with 7 nucleotides matching TRBD1. Losses at the gene ends were 3 bases for V and 3 bases for J; bases not matched to a gene: 5. Germline lookup yields CDR1 LNHDA and CDR2 SQIVND (reference sequence). CDR3 length: 15 amino acids. The CDR3 here is CASSIGTVNNQPQHF. In nucleotides, the CDR3 is TGTGCCAGTAGTATTGGGACAGTCAACAATCAGCCCCAGCATTTT.

The chain joins TRBV27 to TRBJ2-5, with D hard to call. Germline V CDR1 and CDR2: MNHEY, SMNVEV (reference sequence). With 2 bases removed from V and 6 bases from J, the gap between germline ends came to 4 bases. CDR3 size: 11 residues. The chain's CDR3 is CASSLGQTQYF. CDR3 bases: TGTGCCAGCAGTTTAGGGCAGACCCAGTACTTC.

The rearrangement joins TRBV5-5 to TRBJ2-7; perhaps D is TRBD1 or TRBD2 (5 bases each). V lost 2 bases, J lost 6 bases, and 12 bases lay in between. The CDR3 has 13 amino acids. The germline V gene encodes CDR1 SGHKS and CDR2 YYEKEE (reference sequence). The CDR3 DNA is TGTGCCAGCAGCTTTGAGGGGCTGAGCGAGCAGTACTTC. Its protein product is CASSFEGLSEQYF.

The chain is built from TRBV6-5 and TRBJ1-2; D remains ambiguous. V was shortened by 6 bases and J by 4 bases, with 6 bases between the two germline ends. Germline V gene lookup returns CDR1 MNHEY and CDR2 SVGAGI. The CDR3 contains 11 residues. The CDR3 loop is CASRAFYGYTF. CDR3 bases: TGTGCCAGCAGAGCATTCTATGGCTACACCTTC.

The chain employs TRBV2 and TRBJ2-1; TRBD2 aligns across 9 bases. J lost 7 bases, V lost 7 bases, and 14 bases had no gene match. Germline CDR1 reads SNHLY; CDR2 reads FYNNEI. The CDR3 contains 16 residues. In DNA, the CDR3 is TGTGCCAGCATGTTGCCGAGGATAGCGGGGGAAAATGAGCAGTTCTTC. Protein sequence: CASMLPRIAGENEQFF.

The rearrangement uses TRBV28 and TRBJ2-3; 9 positions match TRBD2. Germline values: CDR1 MDHEN, CDR2 SYDVKM. This CDR3 spans 17 amino acids. J lost 0 bases, V lost 3 bases, and 7 bases had no gene match. The CDR3 DNA reads TGTGCCAGCAGTTTCGGAGCGGGGGGAGGGAGCACAGATACGCAGTATTTT. Translated: CASSFGAGGGSTDTQYF.

The chain is built from TRBV5-1 and TRBJ2-2, with 9 bases matching TRBD2. The CDR3 is 17 residues long. V dropped 4 bases and J dropped 6; count of bases not matched to a gene: 13. The germline V gene encodes CDR1 SGHRS and CDR2 YFSETQ. The CDR3 here is CASSDRVAGDLAGELFF. The CDR3 bases are TGCGCCAGCAGCGACCGTGTAGCGGGAGATCTCGCCGGGGAGCTGTTTTTT.

The V and J genes are TRBV5-1 and TRBJ1-1; 9 bases are shared with TRBD1. There are 14 residues in the CDR3. J was trimmed by 2 bases and V by 2 bases; bases with no gene match: 1. Germline V gene data show CDR1 as SGHRS and CDR2 as YFSETQ. CDR3 loop: CASSFTGGNTEAFF. The CDR3 coding sequence is TGCGCCAGCAGCTTTACAGGGGGCAACACTGAAGCTTTCTTT.

The chain links TRBV18 to TRBJ2-7, with D possibly being TRBD1 (6 bases). V dropped 6 bases and J dropped 0 bases, with 15 bases sitting between them. The V gene's germline CDR1 is KGHSH and CDR2 LQKENI. CDR3 length equals 15 residues. The CDR3 DNA sequence: TGTGCCAGCTCCCCCAGACAGGTTAGCTCCTACGAGCAGTACTTC. Encoded protein: CASSPRQVSSYEQYF. The variable domain in full, completed from reference TRBV18 and TRBJ2-7, reads NAGVMQNPRHLVRRRGQEARLRCSPMKGHSHVYWYRQLPEEGLKFMVYLQKENIIDESGMPKERFSAEFPKEGPSILRIQQVVRGDSAAYFCASSPRQVSSYEQYFGPGTRLTVT.

In its sample, this clone was seen a few times. V is TRBV7-6 and J is TRBJ2-6; 9 positions agree with TRBD1. This CDR3 contains 15 residues. Germline trimming cut 4 bases from V and 4 bases from J; bases unmatched to any gene: 2. Germline CDR1 SGHVS, CDR2 FNYEAQ. The CDR3 DNA follows: TGTGCCAGCAGCTGGACAGGGGTCGGGGCCAACGTCCTGACTTTC. Residues: CASSWTGVGANVLTF. Together with reference TRBV7-6 and TRBJ2-6, the CDR3 gives the full variable domain: GAGVSQSPRYKVTKRGQDVALRCDPISGHVSLYWYRQALGQGPEFLTYFNYEAQQDKSGLPNDRFSAERPEGSISTLTIQRTEQRDSAMYRCASSWTGVGANVLTFGAGSRLTVL.

The J gene is TRBJ1-2, the V gene TRBV2; D is undetermined. Germline loops: CDR1 SNHLY, CDR2 FYNNEI. The CDR3 runs 11 residues. V dropped 6 bases and J dropped 2 bases, with 4 bases sitting between them. The chain's CDR3 is CASRLNYGYTF. In DNA, the CDR3 is TGTGCCAGCAGGTTAAACTATGGCTACACCTTC.

V gene TRBV14 combines with J gene TRBJ2-2, with 9 bases that match TRBD2. V was clipped by 3 bases and J by 9 bases; unmatched bases: 8. The CDR3 runs 15 residues. CDR1 is SGHDN, CDR2 FVKESK, per germline. CDR3 protein: CASSQGGGANRELFF. CDR3 nucleotides: TGTGCCAGCAGCCAGGGCGGGGGGGCCAACCGGGAGCTGTTTTTT.

The chain links TRBV19 to TRBJ2-1; D might be TRBD2 (5 bases). This CDR3 has 14 residues. Germline V gene lookup returns CDR1 LNHDA and CDR2 SQIVND (reference sequence). V shed 7 bases and J shed 0 bases, with 10 bases lying between them. This CDR3 reads CASTRTSSYNEQFF. The CDR3 DNA reads TGTGCCAGTACGCGCACTAGCTCCTACAATGAGCAGTTCTTC.

The chain joins TRBV27 to TRBJ1-2; tentatively, D is TRBD1 (5 bases). With 0 bases removed from V and 6 bases from J, the gap between germline ends came to 8 bases. This CDR3 contains 13 residues. Germline V CDR1 and CDR2: MNHEY, SMNVEV (reference sequence). The DNA for the CDR3 is TGTGCCAGCAGTTTATCAGGGGTGCATGGCTACACCTTC. It is translated as CASSLSGVHGYTF.

This clone was picked up one time. The V call is TRBV11-1, the J call TRBJ1-2; D call uncertain. Looked up from germline, CDR1 is SGHAT and CDR2 is FQDESV (reference sequence). The CDR3 is 15 amino acids. V was pared by 7 bases and J by 2 bases, with 17 bases between. CDR3 loop: CASTEGIAGNYGYTF. The CDR3 nucleotides are TGTGCCAGCACCGAAGGGATAGCAGGAAACTATGGCTACACCTTC.

The CDR3 coding sequence is TGCAGCGTTGAGGGGAGCTCCTACAATGAGCAGTTCTTC. This translates into CSVEGSSYNEQFF. This sequence joins TRBV29-1 and TRBJ2-1; D might be TRBD2 (5 bases). The CDR3 has 13 residues. Trimming cost V 3 bases and J 0 bases, with 6 bases left between them. CDR1 is SQVTM and CDR2 is ANQGSEA in the germline V gene.